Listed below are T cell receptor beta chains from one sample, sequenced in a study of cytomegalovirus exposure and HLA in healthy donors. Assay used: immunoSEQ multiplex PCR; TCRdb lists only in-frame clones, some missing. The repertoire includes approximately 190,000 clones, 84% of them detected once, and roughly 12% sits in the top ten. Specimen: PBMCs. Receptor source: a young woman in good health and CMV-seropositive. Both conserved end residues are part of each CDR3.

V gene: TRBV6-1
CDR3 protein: CASSADRAGSQKTQYF

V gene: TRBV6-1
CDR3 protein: CASTASGNTIYF

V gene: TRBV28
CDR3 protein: CASSFLGGGEKLFF

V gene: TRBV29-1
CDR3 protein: CSVPEGIAGVHNEQFF

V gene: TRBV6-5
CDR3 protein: CASSYGTSGTNEQFF

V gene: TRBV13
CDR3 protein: CASSPRPPSGINLNEQFF

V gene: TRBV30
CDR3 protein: CAWDQGRTEAFF

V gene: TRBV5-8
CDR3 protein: CASAPRGLAYEQYF

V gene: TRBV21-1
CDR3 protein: CASSKERRQPTSSDTEAFF

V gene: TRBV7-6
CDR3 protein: CASSRTTSGSTGELFF

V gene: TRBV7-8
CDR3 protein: CASSLVKTGPMNTEAFF

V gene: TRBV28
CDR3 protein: CASRIHQGNSNQPQHF

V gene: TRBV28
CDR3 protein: CASSLAPWENQPQHF

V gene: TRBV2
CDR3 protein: CASSALAVNTGELFF

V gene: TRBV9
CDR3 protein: CASSVAGQNYGYTF

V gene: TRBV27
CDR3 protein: CASSFAGNYGYTF

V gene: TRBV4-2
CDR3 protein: CASSRSGRQDTQYF

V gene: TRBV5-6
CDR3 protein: CASSLGTETYEQYF

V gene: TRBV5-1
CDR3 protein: CASSLAGESRFF

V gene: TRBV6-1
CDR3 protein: CASSEALWRTHF

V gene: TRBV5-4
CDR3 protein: CASSRGTGDTEAFF

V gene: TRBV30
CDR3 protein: CAWGQGATNTIYF

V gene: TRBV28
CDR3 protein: CASVRGGSGNTIYF

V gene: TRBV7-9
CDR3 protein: CASSSTGRMRQYF

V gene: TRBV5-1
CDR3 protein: CASSLGQGSEAFF

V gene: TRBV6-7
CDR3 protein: CASNSYPWERPIYF